This section outlines one T cell receptor beta chain sequence together with its context. Antigen unknown. This specimen comes from a study of OX40 agonist ivuxolimab in advanced cancers. Findings of the study overall: Low normalized T-cell clonal expansion was additionally recorded for some nonresponders. Relative to CD4+ cells, CD8+ T cells on average had more expanded clones.

Repertoires were generated with immunoSEQ multiplex PCR, while TCRdb's copy carries only in-frame clones and drops some. Of 75,000 to 80,000 clones listed, around 94% were seen once; the top ten hold roughly 20%. The CDR3 contains 14 residues. V was cut by 2 bases and J by 0 bases, with 7 bases left in between. Germline values: CDR1 MNHEY, CDR2 SVGAGI. The receptor was isolated from an adult with an advanced solid tumor such as melanoma, head and neck, liver or kidney cancer. The chain combines TRBV6-5 with TRBJ1-1, with a tentative D call TRBD1 (5 bases). The material sequenced was CD4+ or CD8+ T cells sorted from blood, taken in a trial of the OX40 agonist ivuxolimab. The CDR3 here is CASSYEGLNTEAFF. CDR3 DNA sequence: TGTGCCAGCAGTTACGAGGGACTGAACACTGAAGCTTTCTTT.